Included here is one TCR beta chain sequence, with context. Its antigen is currently unknown. Per the germline V gene, CDR1 is DFQATT and CDR2 is SNEGSKA (reference sequence). The J segment lost 1 base and the V segment lost 1 base, leaving 1 base of the junction unmatched. The CDR3 sequence is 14 residues long. The data were obtained in a study of response to subunit inactivated influenza vaccine. Whole-study results and caveats: Every seasonal influenza vaccination brings in few new T cells, the authors suggested.

TCRdb redid the calling of the RT-PCR reads with MiXCR, one entry per CDR3 protein. This sample has more than 450,000 distinct CDR3 sequences; less than 10% occur once, and the top ten carry approximately 13%. This sequence originates from a man aged 50-75 years who received an inactivated influenza vaccine. The specimen comprised PBMCs from blood, sampled approximately 25 months after vaccination. This rearrangement joins TRBV20-1 to TRBJ2-7; 10 bases fit TRBD1. The CDR3 is CSARGQGASYEQYF. CDR3 DNA: TGCAGTGCTAGAGGACAGGGGGCATCCTACGAGCAGTACTTC.